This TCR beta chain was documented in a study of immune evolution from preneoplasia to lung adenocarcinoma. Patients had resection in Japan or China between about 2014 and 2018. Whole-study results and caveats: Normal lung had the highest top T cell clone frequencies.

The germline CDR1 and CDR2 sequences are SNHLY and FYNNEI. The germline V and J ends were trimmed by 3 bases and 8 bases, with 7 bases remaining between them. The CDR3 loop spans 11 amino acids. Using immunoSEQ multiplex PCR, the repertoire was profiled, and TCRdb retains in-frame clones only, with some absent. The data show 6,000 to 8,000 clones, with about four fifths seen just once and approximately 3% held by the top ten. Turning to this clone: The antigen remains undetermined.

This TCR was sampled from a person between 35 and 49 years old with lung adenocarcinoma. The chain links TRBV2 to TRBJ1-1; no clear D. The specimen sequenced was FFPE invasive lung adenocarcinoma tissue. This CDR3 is CASSDIWEAFF. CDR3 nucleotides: TGTGCCAGCAGTGATATATGGGAAGCTTTCTTT.